Listed below are T cell receptor beta chains from one sample, sequenced in a study of CD8+CD57+ T cells in acquired aplastic anemia. MiXCR, run by TCRdb on the reads, gives a single entry per CDR3 protein. Seen here are 190,000 or so distinct CDR3 sequences, over 60% observed once, and the top ten hold approximately 30%. Sample: sorted CD4+, CD8+, or CD8+CD57+ T cells (not recorded which) from PBMCs. Every receptor here comes from a human donor in good health. CDR3s include the opening cysteine and the closing phenylalanine or tryptophan. The D gene is left open where the match is weak. Not every row has a clone size; where given, it reads once, few, many or a size class.

TRBD1	TRBV9	TRBJ2-5	.	CASSPRQGPRETQYF	TGTGCCAGCAGCCCCCGACAGGGTCCGAGAGAGACCCAGTACTTC
TRBD2	TRBV27	TRBJ2-1	.	CASSWGTSGSNEQFF	TGTGCCAGCAGTTGGGGGACTAGCGGGAGTAATGAGCAGTTCTTC
TRBD1	TRBV6-4	TRBJ2-5	many	CASRAQGSGEETQYF	TGTGCCAGCAGGGCACAGGGGTCCGGAGAAGAGACCCAGTACTTC
.	TRBV7-2	TRBJ1-6	.	CAGSPNSNYNPPLHF	TGTGCCGGCAGCCCAAATAGCAACTATAATCCACCCCTCCACTTT
.	TRBV29-1	TRBJ1-1	many	CSDEEKNTEAFF	TGCAGCGATGAGGAGAAGAACACTGAAGCTTTCTTT
TRBD2	TRBV6-5	TRBJ2-1	.	CATSGLAGVSSYNEQFF	TGTGCCACCTCGGGACTAGCGGGAGTAAGCTCCTACAATGAGCAGTTCTTC
.	TRBV20-1	TRBJ2-7	.	CSAPWLSYEQYF	TGCAGTGCCCCCTGGTTATCCTACGAGCAGTACTTC
.	TRBV13	TRBJ2-3	.	CASSLGGYTDTQYF	TGTGCCAGCAGCTTAGGCGGATACACAGATACGCAGTATTTT
.	TRBV24-1	TRBJ2-7	many	CATSDLPITVYEQYF	TGTGCCACCAGTGATTTGCCGATTACCGTTTACGAGCAGTACTTC
.	TRBV6-5	TRBJ2-2	once	CASGYAHDRATGELFF	TGTGCCAGCGGTTACGCTCATGACCGAGCCACCGGGGAGCTGTTTTTT
TRBD2	TRBV7-9	TRBJ2-1	.	CASSPGTSGGREQFF	TGTGCCAGCAGCCCGGGGACTAGCGGAGGCCGGGAGCAGTTCTTC
TRBD1	TRBV10-3	TRBJ2-2	.	CAISDQGGTGNTGELFF	TGTGCCATCAGTGATCAGGGCGGGACAGGAAACACCGGGGAGCTGTTTTTT
.	TRBV7-8	TRBJ2-2	.	CASSLERKVGGLFF	TGTGCCAGCAGCTTAGAAAGGAAGGTTGGTGGGCTGTTTTTT
.	TRBV24-1	TRBJ2-7	.	CATSAVPGSEAYEQYF	TGTGCCACCAGTGCTGTCCCAGGGTCAGAGGCTTACGAGCAGTACTTC
.	TRBV19	TRBJ1-4	.	CASRRVTNEKLFF	TGTGCCAGTAGGAGGGTAACTAATGAAAAACTGTTTTTT
.	TRBV24-1	TRBJ2-2	.	CATSDFGQLFF	TGTGCCACCAGTGATTTCGGCCAGCTGTTTTTT
TRBD2	TRBV20-1	TRBJ2-5	once	CSARDPASGSGETQYF	TGCAGTGCTAGAGACCCGGCTAGCGGGAGTGGAGAGACCCAGTACTTC
.	TRBV19	TRBJ2-3	.	CASSKEGHSTDTQYF	TGTGCCAGTAGTAAGGAGGGTCATAGCACAGATACGCAGTATTTT
TRBD1	TRBV15	TRBJ1-5	.	CATSRGQSNQPQHF	TGTGCCACCAGCAGGGGACAGAGCAATCAGCCCCAGCATTTT
.	TRBV29-1	TRBJ2-7	.	CSLGASSYEQYF	TGCAGCTTGGGGGCGAGCTCCTACGAGCAGTACTTC
.	TRBV5-1	TRBJ1-3	.	CASSLTPSDTDSGNTIYF	TGCGCCAGCAGCCTAACCCCAAGTGACACAGACTCTGGAAACACCATATATTTT
.	TRBV24-1	TRBJ2-1	few	CATSDSGVYNEQFF	TGTGCCACCAGTGATTCGGGGGTATACAATGAGCAGTTCTTC
.	TRBV7-9	TRBJ2-5	.	CASSLKWDQPQYF	TGTGCCAGCAGCTTGAAGTGGGATCAGCCCCAGTACTTC
.	TRBV20-1	TRBJ2-5	.	CSAGGKETQYF	TGCAGTGCCGGTGGTAAAGAGACCCAGTACTTC
.	TRBV6-4	TRBJ2-3	many	CASSSNGDTDTQYF	TGTGCCAGCAGCTCAAATGGGGACACAGATACGCAGTATTTT
.	TRBV7-9	TRBJ2-6	.	CASSPPDGSGANVLTF	TGTGCCAGCAGCCCGCCCGACGGCTCTGGGGCCAACGTCCTGACTTTC
TRBD1	TRBV7-6	TRBJ1-5	.	CASSPDRDQPQHF	TGTGCCAGCAGCCCCGACAGGGATCAGCCCCAGCATTTT
.	TRBV29-1	TRBJ1-2	.	CSVQGNYGYTF	TGCAGCGTTCAGGGGAACTATGGCTACACCTTC
TRBD2	TRBV20-1	TRBJ2-1	many	CSARRPDLLTGTSGVNEQFF	TGCAGTGCTAGAAGACCGGACCTGCTTACCGGGACTAGCGGGGTCAATGAGCAGTTCTTC
.	TRBV24-1	TRBJ2-3	.	CATSDLQLGGTDTQYF	TGTGCCACCAGTGATTTGCAATTAGGAGGCACAGATACGCAGTATTTT
.	TRBV29-1	TRBJ1-1	few	CSVGNPMNTEAFF	TGCAGCGTCGGCAACCCGATGAACACTGAAGCTTTCTTT
.	TRBV20-1	TRBJ2-7	medium-sized	CSADLPGLYEQYF	TGCAGTGCGGACCTCCCCGGACTCTACGAGCAGTACTTC
.	TRBV25-1	TRBJ1-6	.	CASSVGLNSPLHF	TGTGCCAGCAGTGTGGGCCTGAATTCACCCCTCCACTTT
TRBD1	TRBV5-6	TRBJ1-5	.	CASSSQGGARQPQHF	TGTGCCAGCAGCTCCCAGGGGGGGGCTCGGCAGCCCCAGCATTTT
.	TRBV4-1	TRBJ1-6	many	CASSQAQGRSPLHF	TGCGCCAGCAGCCAAGCCCAGGGGAGGTCACCCCTCCACTTT
.	TRBV15	TRBJ2-3	many	CATSRGFGGTDTQYF	TGTGCCACCAGCAGGGGGTTTGGGGGCACAGATACGCAGTATTTT
TRBD1	TRBV7-6	TRBJ1-2	.	CASSTRPTGTAYGYTF	TGTGCCAGCAGCACACGCCCAACCGGGACAGCCTATGGCTACACCTTC
.	TRBV10-2	TRBJ2-5	.	CAIQTDSYETQYF	TGCGCCATCCAGACGGACTCCTACGAGACCCAGTACTTC
TRBD2	TRBV7-2	TRBJ2-7	.	CASSLTGGPSYEQYF	TGTGCCAGCAGCTTGACGGGAGGGCCCTCCTACGAGCAGTACTTC
.	TRBV7-9	TRBJ2-1	.	CASNPTLRYEQFF	TGTGCCAGCAACCCCACCTTGCGATATGAGCAGTTCTTC
.	TRBV19	TRBJ1-2	.	CASSMGEDGNYGYTF	TGTGCCAGTAGTATGGGTGAGGACGGGAACTATGGCTACACCTTC
.	TRBV5-1	TRBJ2-7	.	CASSFVQYF	TGCGCCAGCAGTTTTGTGCAGTACTTC
TRBD2	TRBV6-1	TRBJ2-1	many	CASSTLAGSRFF	TGTGCCAGCAGCACTCTAGCGGGAAGTCGGTTCTTC
TRBD2	TRBV29-1	TRBJ2-1	.	CSVGRTSGYNEQFF	TGCAGCGTTGGGCGGACTAGCGGTTACAATGAGCAGTTCTTC
.	TRBV11-2	TRBJ2-6	.	CASSYFGSDSGANVLTF	TGTGCCAGCAGTTACTTTGGCAGCGACTCTGGGGCCAACGTCCTGACTTTC
TRBD2	TRBV7-8	TRBJ2-5	few	CASHNPSGGAWETQYF	TGTGCCAGCCACAACCCTAGCGGGGGGGCCTGGGAGACCCAGTACTTC
.	TRBV7-8	TRBJ2-3	.	CASSLADTGRTDTQYF	TGTGCCAGCAGCTTAGCGGACACAGGGCGCACAGATACGCAGTATTTT